This T cell receptor (beta chain) was recorded in a study of T cell responses to AZD1222 COVID-19 vaccine. General study results and limits: White British donors predominated, females outnumbered males, and clonal diversity was possibly underestimated. Only a handful of AZD1222 recipients, about six in all, had baseline seropositivity. CD4 TCRs covered the whole spike, strongest at regions 160-218 and 743-854.

CDR1 is MNHNS and CDR2 is SASEGT in the germline V gene. V dropped 3 bases and J dropped 0 bases, with 9 bases sitting between them. The CDR3 consists of 16 residues. In the case of this clone: Its antigen is currently unknown.

Second doses that came at about 4 or about 12 weeks were put together. Here immunoSEQ multiplex PCR was the method, and the copy in TCRdb shows in-frame clones only, minus some. The profile shows 100,000 to 150,000 clones, 91% of them singletons. V is TRBV6-1 and J is TRBJ1-6; D remains ambiguous. This specimen consisted of peripheral blood, obtained 28 days after the second AZD1222 dose. The TCR sequence derives from an adult who received the AZD1222 COVID-19 vaccine. For the CDR3, the DNA is TGTGCCAGCAGTGACAGGACTTACTCCTATAATTCACCCCTCCACTTT. This sequence encodes CASSDRTYSYNSPLHF.